Shown below are 7 T cell receptor beta chains from a single sample sequenced in a study of human T cells and chemical hapten exposure. The time point: patch test 1, 2 weeks after DPC sensitization. Treatment specified: therapeutic diphenylcyclopropenone sensitization with weekly scalp DPC. TCRdb analysed the RACE reads with MiXCR anew, one entry per CDR3 protein. The sample consists of 350,000 or so distinct CDR3 sequences, around 7% of them appearing once. This specimen was whole blood, taken in connection with sensitization to the hapten diphenylcyclopropenone (DPC). The receptors derive from a woman aged 18-29 years with alopecia areata. Some clones in this sample may be carry-over from other donors' samples.

This clonotype was seen more than once but under ten times. This chain links TRBV7-9 with TRBJ2-1; D uncertain. Germline CDR1 reads SEHNR; CDR2 reads FQNEAQ (reference sequence). This CDR3 is built from 13 residues. Between the trimmed V and J ends, which lost 3 bases and 8 bases, there was a span of 11 bases. The CDR3 region is CASSLVPTDEQFF. DNA for the CDR3: TGTGCCAGCAGCTTGGTTCCTACCGATGAGCAGTTCTTC.

This clonotype was seen many times. The chain joins TRBV6-5 to TRBJ1-1; 9 positions agree with TRBD1. CDR1 MNHEY and CDR2 SVGAGI come from the germline V gene. CDR3 length equals 13 residues. V lost 6 bases to trimming and J lost 7 bases; unmatched junction nucleotides: 6. Written as DNA, the CDR3 is TGTGCCAGCAGGGGGACAGGGATGGGTGAAGCTTTCTTT. It codes for CASRGTGMGEAFF.

This clonotype was seen only a few times. The genes are TRBV6-5 and TRBJ2-2; 9 bases agree with TRBD2. The CDR3 runs 19 residues. Germline-derived CDR1 and CDR2 are MNHEY and SVGAGI. J lost 4 bases, V lost 0 bases, and 12 bases had no gene match. The CDR3 DNA sequence: TGTGCCAGCAGTTACTCGATTTTCCCGGGACTAGCCGGCACCGGGGAGCTGTTTTTT. Its translation: CASSYSIFPGLAGTGELFF.

V and J are TRBV4-3 and TRBJ2-3; maybe TRBD2 (7 bases). The CDR3 spans 16 residues. V shed 0 bases and J shed 5 bases, with 15 bases lying between them. CDR1 is LGHNA, CDR2 YSLEER, per germline. The DNA for the CDR3 is TGCGCCAGCAGCCAAGATCGGCGGGGGCTCGTAGATACGCAGTATTTT. This encodes CASSQDRRGLVDTQYF.

In this sample, this clonotype turned up many times. The chain joins TRBV12-3 or TRBV12-4 to TRBJ1-5, with unresolved D. The CDR3 extends over 13 amino acids. The V gene lost 6 bases and the J gene lost 1 base, with 7 bases spanning the gap. This chain's CDR3 is CASSIDSNQPQHF. CDR3 DNA: TGTGCCAGCAGCATAGACAGCAATCAGCCCCAGCATTTT.

This clonotype was seen many times. The gene calls are TRBV27 and TRBJ2-3, with D uncertain. Between the trimmed V and J ends, which lost 3 bases and 4 bases, there was a span of 17 bases. From germline, CDR1 is MNHEY and CDR2 SMNVEV (reference sequence). The CDR3 has 16 amino acids. CDR3 sequence (DNA): TGTGCCAGCAGTTTGGTTGGAACTTCTGGGGCAGATACGCAGTATTTT. Translated, it gives CASSLVGTSGADTQYF.

This clonotype was observed many times. This sequence joins TRBV20-1 and TRBJ1-5, with D unclear. CDR3 length: 13 amino acids. V lost 5 bases, J lost 0 bases, and 8 bases lay in between. Germline CDR1 is DFQATT and CDR2 is SNEGSKA (reference sequence). CDR3 protein: CSAGTYSNQPQHF. Written as DNA, the CDR3 is TGCAGTGCTGGTACTTATAGCAATCAGCCCCAGCATTTT.